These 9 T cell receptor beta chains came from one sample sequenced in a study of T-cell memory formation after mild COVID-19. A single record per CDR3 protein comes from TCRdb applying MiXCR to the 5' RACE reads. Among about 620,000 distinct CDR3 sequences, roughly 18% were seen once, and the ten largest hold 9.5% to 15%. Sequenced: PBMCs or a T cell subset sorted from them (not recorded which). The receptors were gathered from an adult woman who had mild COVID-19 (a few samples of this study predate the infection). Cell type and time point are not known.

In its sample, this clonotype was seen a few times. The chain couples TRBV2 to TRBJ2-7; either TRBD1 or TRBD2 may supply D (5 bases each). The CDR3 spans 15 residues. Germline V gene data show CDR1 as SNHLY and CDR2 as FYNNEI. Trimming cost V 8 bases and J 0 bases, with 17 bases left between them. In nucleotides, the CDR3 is TGTGCCAGCGACCCGAGGGGTAATCCCTCCTACGAGCAGTACTTC. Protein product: CASDPRGNPSYEQYF.

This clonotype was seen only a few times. The CDR3 protein is CASSLDRTSTNEKLFF. In DNA, the CDR3 is TGTGCCAGCAGCTTAGATCGGACCTCAACTAATGAAAAACTGTTTTTT. The chain joins TRBV7-9 to TRBJ1-4; D uncertain. The CDR3 consists of 16 residues. CDR1 and CDR2 from the germline V gene are SEHNR and FQNEAQ (reference sequence). The ends were cut back, 1 base at V and 0 bases at J, with 9 bases in the middle.

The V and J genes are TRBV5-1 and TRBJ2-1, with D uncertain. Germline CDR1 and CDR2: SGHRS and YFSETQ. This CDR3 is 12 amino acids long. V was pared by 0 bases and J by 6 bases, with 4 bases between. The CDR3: CASSLVLNEQFF. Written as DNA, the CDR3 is TGCGCCAGCAGCTTGGTACTCAATGAGCAGTTCTTC.

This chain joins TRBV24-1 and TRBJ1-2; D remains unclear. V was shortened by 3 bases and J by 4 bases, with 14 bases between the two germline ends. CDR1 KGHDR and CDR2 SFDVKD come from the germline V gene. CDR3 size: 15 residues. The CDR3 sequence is CATSDGPPEGYGYTF. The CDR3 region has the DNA TGTGCCACCAGTGATGGGCCCCCGGAGGGCTATGGCTACACCTTC.

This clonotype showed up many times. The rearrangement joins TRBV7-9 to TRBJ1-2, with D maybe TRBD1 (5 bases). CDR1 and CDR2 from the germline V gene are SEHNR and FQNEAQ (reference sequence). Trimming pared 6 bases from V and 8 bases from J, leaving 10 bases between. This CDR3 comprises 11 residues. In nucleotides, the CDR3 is TGTGCCAGCAGTCCCAGGGTCGGCTACACCTTC. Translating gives CASSPRVGYTF.

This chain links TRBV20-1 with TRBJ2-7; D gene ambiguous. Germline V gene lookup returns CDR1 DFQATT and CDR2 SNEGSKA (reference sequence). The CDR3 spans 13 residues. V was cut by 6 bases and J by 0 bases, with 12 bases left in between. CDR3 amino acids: CSASTWDSYEQYF. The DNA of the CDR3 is TGCAGTGCGTCCACTTGGGACTCCTACGAGCAGTACTTC.

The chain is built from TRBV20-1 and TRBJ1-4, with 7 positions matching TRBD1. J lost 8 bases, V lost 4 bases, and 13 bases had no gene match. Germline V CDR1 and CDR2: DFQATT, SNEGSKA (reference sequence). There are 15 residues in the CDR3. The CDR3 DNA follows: TGCAGTGCTACCATTCCAGGGGGAAGTAAGGAAAAACTGTTTTTT. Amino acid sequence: CSATIPGGSKEKLFF.

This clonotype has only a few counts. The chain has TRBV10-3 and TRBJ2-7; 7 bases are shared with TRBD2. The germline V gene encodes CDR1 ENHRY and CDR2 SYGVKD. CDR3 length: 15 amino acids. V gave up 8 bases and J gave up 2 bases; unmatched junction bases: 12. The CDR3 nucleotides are TGTGCCATCGAGGAACCGGGGGAGGGCACCTACGAGCAGTACTTC. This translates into CAIEEPGEGTYEQYF.

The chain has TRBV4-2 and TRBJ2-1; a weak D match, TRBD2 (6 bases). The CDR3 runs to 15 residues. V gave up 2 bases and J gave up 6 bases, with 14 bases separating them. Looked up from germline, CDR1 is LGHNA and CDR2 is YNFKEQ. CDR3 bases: TGTGCCAGCAGCCAACTTTTGGGGGGAAGCAATGAGCAGTTCTTC. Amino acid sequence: CASSQLLGGSNEQFF.